The rows below give T cell receptor beta chains drawn from one sample of a study of post-analysis software for immune sequencing data. Via MiXCR, TCRdb re-called the PCR reads, giving one row per CDR3 protein. This sample has almost 700,000 distinct CDR3 sequences, with roughly three fifths found just once. Sequencing input: blood. These receptors originate from a girl aged 2 to 10 with multiple sclerosis. Each CDR3 is given with its conserved first and last residue. D genes are given only for firm matches. Expanded clones get a size class; other rows say once, few or many, or leave the size out.

cdr3_nt,cdr3_aa,d_call,j_call,v_call,clone_size
TGCGCCAGCAGCCACCTCGGGTATACGGAGACCCAGTACTTC,CASSHLGYTETQYF,NA,TRBJ2-5,TRBV4-1,NA
TGCGCCAGCAGCCAGCCAGGGACGGAGACCCAGTACTTC,CASSQPGTETQYF,NA,TRBJ2-5,TRBV4-1,NA
TGTGCCAGCAGCTCCCTTAGCGGGGGGGCCAAGAATGAGCAGTTCTTC,CASSSLSGGAKNEQFF,TRBD2,TRBJ2-1,TRBV6-5,once
TGCGCCAGCAGCCGAGAGGGGCTGCACGACTATGGCTACACCTTC,CASSREGLHDYGYTF,NA,TRBJ1-2,TRBV5-1,NA
TGTGCCAGCAGTTTAACAGGTGAAGTCTACGAGCAGTACTTC,CASSLTGEVYEQYF,NA,TRBJ2-7,TRBV28,few
TGTGCCAGCAGTTACTCGAGGGACAGTCTCAACTATGGCTACACCTTC,CASSYSRDSLNYGYTF,TRBD1,TRBJ1-2,TRBV6-2/TRBV6-3,NA
TGTGCCAGCAGCTTAACGGGTGGTCCCACAGATACGCAGTATTTT,CASSLTGGPTDTQYF,NA,TRBJ2-3,TRBV13,NA
TGTGCCAGCAGCGTAGGACTAGCGGGGAATGGGGACAATGAGCAGTTCTTC,CASSVGLAGNGDNEQFF,TRBD2,TRBJ2-1,TRBV9,few
TGTGCCAGCAGCGCGTGGGGGGTTCCAGCTTCTGGGGCCAACGTCCTGACTTTC,CASSAWGVPASGANVLTF,NA,TRBJ2-6,TRBV9,once
TGCGCCAGCAGCGGGGGACTAGCAGGAGTAAGCTCCTACGAGCAGTACTTC,CASSGGLAGVSSYEQYF,TRBD2,TRBJ2-7,TRBV5-1,NA
TGTGCCACCAGTGATTCAGGGGAGTTCATCGGGGAGCTGTTTTTT,CATSDSGEFIGELFF,NA,TRBJ2-2,TRBV24-1,NA
TGCAGTGCTACTCCAGGGGCCAGCCCCTACGAGCAGTACTTC,CSATPGASPYEQYF,NA,TRBJ2-7,TRBV20-1,NA
TGTGCCAGCAGTTCAAGCTCTTGGCAGGGGGCAACTAATGAAAAACTGTTTTTT,CASSSSSWQGATNEKLFF,TRBD1,TRBJ1-4,TRBV6-1,NA
TGTGCCAGCAGCCCGCGGCCTATTGCGAATGAGCAGTTCTTC,CASSPRPIANEQFF,NA,TRBJ2-1,TRBV5-5,NA
TGTGCTAGCAGTTCCGACGGGCAACTAGGGGGACCGTACTTC,CASSSDGQLGGPYF,NA,TRBJ2-7,TRBV6-6,NA
TGTGCCAGCAATGGCGACAGAGGCATTTCTAACTATGGCTACACCTTC,CASNGDRGISNYGYTF,NA,TRBJ1-2,TRBV7-9,few
TGTGCCAGCAGAAGAACTAGCAGGGCCAAAAACATTCAGTACTTC,CASRRTSRAKNIQYF,NA,TRBJ2-4,TRBV6-2/TRBV6-3,NA
TGTGCCAGCACCAGGGACAGGGAATATGGCTACACCTTC,CASTRDREYGYTF,TRBD1,TRBJ1-2,TRBV6-1,NA
TGCAGCGTTGGGACAGGGGGAACTAATGAAAAACGGTTTTTT,CSVGTGGTNEKRFF,TRBD1,TRBJ1-4,TRBV29-1,NA
TGTGCCAGCTCACCCGGACTAGCGGGAAAAAACGAGCAGTTCTTC,CASSPGLAGKNEQFF,TRBD2,TRBJ2-1,TRBV18,once
TGTGCCAGCAGCGAAGGGACCGAGCTTACCTACAATGAGCAGTTCTTC,CASSEGTELTYNEQFF,NA,TRBJ2-1,TRBV11-2,once
TGTGCCAGCAGCCTAGGACAGGGGGTTTGGAGTGAGCAGTTCTTC,CASSLGQGVWSEQFF,TRBD1,TRBJ2-1,TRBV11-1,few
TGCAGTGCCAGTGACAGGGCAGACATTCAGTACTTC,CSASDRADIQYF,TRBD1,TRBJ2-4,TRBV20-1,NA
TGTGCCAGCAGCTTAAGAGAGCGCAGGGCGGACTATGGCTACACCTTC,CASSLRERRADYGYTF,NA,TRBJ1-2,TRBV7-8,NA
TGCAGCGCCCGGACAGGCGAAGAGACCCAGTACTTC,CSARTGEETQYF,TRBD1,TRBJ2-5,TRBV29-1,many
TGTGCCAGCAGCTTAAGCGATCTAGAGCAGTACTTC,CASSLSDLEQYF,NA,TRBJ2-5,TRBV7-6,NA
TGTGCCAGCAGCTTAGGACTAGCGGGGGCAACCCAGTACTTC,CASSLGLAGATQYF,TRBD2,TRBJ2-5,TRBV11-2,NA
TGTGCCAGCAGTTACTCGATCGGCAGGGGAAGGGACGGGGAGCTGTTTTTT,CASSYSIGRGRDGELFF,NA,TRBJ2-2,TRBV6-5,NA
TGCGCCAGCAGCCAAGATGGGGGGTACGGCTACACCTTC,CASSQDGGYGYTF,NA,TRBJ1-2,TRBV4-3,NA
TGCGCCAGCAGCTTATCAGGGTCATCGAACACTGAAGCTTTCTTT,CASSLSGSSNTEAFF,NA,TRBJ1-1,TRBV5-1,NA
TGCAGCGTTGAAAGGAGCCGGGTCAATGAGCAGTTCTTC,CSVERSRVNEQFF,NA,TRBJ2-1,TRBV29-1,NA